Listed here are 12 T cell receptor beta chains from one sample, sequenced in a study of shared clonotypes between healthy human individuals. Assay: immunoSEQ multiplex PCR; the TCRdb copy retains only in-frame clones and omits some. The sample carries around 2.5 million clones, approximately 93% recorded once. Sequencing was performed on naive CD4+ T cells from PBMCs. Subset in this sample: CD45RA+ positively selected. The receptors were gathered from a man between 18 and 29 years old in good health. Some clones in this sample may be carry-over from other donors' samples.

The chain's CDR3 is CASVAMGGGTDTQYF. CDR3 in DNA: TGTGCCAGCGTAGCCATGGGGGGGGGCACAGATACGCAGTATTTT. The chain joins TRBV7-9 to TRBJ2-3; 7 positions match TRBD2. There are 15 residues in the CDR3. The germline gives CDR1 SEHNR, CDR2 FQNEAQ (reference sequence). Germline trimming cut 8 bases from V and 1 base from J; bases unmatched to any gene: 9.

The gene calls are TRBV5-4 and TRBJ2-5; TRBD2 might be the D (5 bases). CDR3 length: 16 residues. CDR1 SGHNT and CDR2 YYREEE come from the germline V gene (reference sequence). Trimming cost V 3 bases and J 7 bases, with 22 bases left between them. The CDR3 region is CASSWRRLAASGTQYF. CDR3 nucleotide sequence: TGTGCCAGCAGCTGGAGGAGGCTAGCCGCAAGTGGGACCCAGTACTTC.

This clone has only one observation. The identical CDR3 is also encoded by other nucleotide sequences in the sample. J is TRBJ2-3 and V is TRBV19; 8 bases map to TRBD1. Trimming took 6 bases from V and 3 from J; bases not matched to a gene: 5. The CDR3 extends over 14 amino acids. Germline V gives CDR1 LNHDA, CDR2 SQIVND (reference sequence). In nucleotides, the CDR3 is TGTGCCAGTAGCAACCGACAGGGGACAGATACGCAGTATTTT. This encodes CASSNRQGTDTQYF.

This clone was found once. The same CDR3 arises from other DNA sequences in this sample as well. The chain couples TRBV5-1 to TRBJ1-4, with 9 bases that match TRBD1. The trim removed 4 bases at V and 5 bases at J, leaving 3 bases unmatched. The CDR3 sequence is 14 residues long. The germline V gene has CDR1 SGHRS and CDR2 YFSETQ. The CDR3 loop reads CASSAGQGNEKLFF. DNA of the CDR3: TGCGCCAGCAGCGCGGGACAGGGAAATGAAAAACTGTTTTTT.

This clone was detected only once. CDR3 residues: CASSFGLAPSSYEQYF. CDR3 bases: TGTGCCAGCAGCTTTGGCCTAGCGCCGAGCTCCTACGAGCAGTACTTC. The genes are TRBV5-4 and TRBJ2-7; TRBD2 is a possible D gene (6 bases). The CDR3 spans 16 residues. V shed 2 bases and J shed 0 bases, with 15 bases lying between them. From germline, CDR1 is SGHNT and CDR2 YYREEE (reference sequence).

V gene TRBV11-2 combines with J gene TRBJ2-6, with D possibly matching TRBD1 (6 bases). Germline CDR1 reads SGHAT; CDR2 reads FQNNGV. V was shortened by 4 bases and J by 0 bases, with 7 bases between the two germline ends. The CDR3 consists of 15 residues. For the CDR3, the DNA is TGTGCCAGCAGCTCCAGGGGCTCTGGGGCCAACGTCCTGACTTTC. Its translation: CASSSRGSGANVLTF.

In nucleotides, the CDR3 is TGTGCCAGCAGTCCAGAATCTAGGGATCAGCCCCAGCATTTT. Translated, it gives CASSPESRDQPQHF. The chain combines TRBV2 with TRBJ1-5; D remains ambiguous. Germline CDR1 SNHLY, CDR2 FYNNEI. This CDR3 spans 14 amino acids. V was trimmed by 5 bases and J by 5 bases, leaving 13 bases between them.

The V call is TRBV5-1, the J call TRBJ2-5; D is unresolved. The better agreement between TRBJ2-7 and the DNA end casts doubt on the J call. The germline gives CDR1 SGHRS, CDR2 YFSETQ. This CDR3 comprises 12 residues. Here the CDR3 reads CASSADSYEQYF. The CDR3 nucleotides read TGCGCCAGCAGCGCGGACTCCTACGAGCAGTACTTC.

The rearrangement uses TRBV6-5 and TRBJ1-1, with TRBD1 matching 10 bases. Germline CDR1 reads MNHEY; CDR2 reads SVGAGI. The CDR3 has 14 amino acids. V lost 6 bases and J lost 7; bases outside the gene matches: 8. CDR3 bases: TGTGCCAGCAGCCCCCGGGACAGGGGTCTTGAAGCTTTCTTT. This encodes CASSPRDRGLEAFF.

Remarks on this clone: The identical CDR3 is also encoded by other nucleotide sequences in the sample. The genes are TRBV4-2 and TRBJ1-4, with 8 bases matching TRBD1. This CDR3 has 15 residues. Germline values: CDR1 LGHNA, CDR2 YNFKEQ. The V segment lost 1 base and the J segment 4 bases; nucleotides outside the gene matches: 2. DNA for the CDR3: TGTGCCAGCAGCCAAGCCGGGACAGGTAATGAAAAACTGTTTTTT. Translated, it gives CASSQAGTGNEKLFF.

This clone was observed a handful of times. The same CDR3 also results from other DNA sequences found in this sample. The V and J genes are TRBV5-1 and TRBJ2-3; 14 nucleotides match TRBD2. The CDR3 loop spans 15 amino acids. Unmatched junction bases numbered 2, after V lost 4 bases and J lost 4 bases. Per the germline V gene, CDR1 is SGHRS and CDR2 is YFSETQ. CDR3 residues: CASSRGLAGADTQYF. The CDR3 coding sequence is TGCGCCAGCAGCAGGGGACTAGCGGGAGCAGATACGCAGTATTTT.

The genes are TRBV9 and TRBJ1-1; D call uncertain. The V gene's germline CDR1 is SGDLS and CDR2 YYNGEE. Trimming shortened V by 3 bases and J by 6 bases, and 12 bases separated the two germline ends. This CDR3 spans 13 amino acids. CDR3 sequence reads: CASSADTWAEAFF. The DNA for the CDR3 is TGTGCCAGCAGCGCAGACACTTGGGCTGAAGCTTTCTTT.